The 2 T cell receptor beta chains below come from one sample, sequenced in a study of T-cell reconstitution after alpha-beta-depleted transplantation in children. The TCRbeta library was prepared with unique molecular identifiers. Each CDR3 protein gets one entry after TCRdb re-called the PCR reads with MiXCR. The sample lists over 5,500 distinct CDR3 sequences; roughly 10% were seen once. This sample comprised PBMCs, mostly from graft donor cells, obtained 180 days after TCRalphabeta/CD19-depleted stem cell transplant. All receptors derive from a child under two years old who had a stem cell transplant for acute myeloid leukemia, so the T cells may come from the graft donor.

Comments on this clonotype: Compared with germline, one end of the junction differs, possibly owing to a read error. The chain combines TRBV11-2 with TRBJ1-3; TRBD1 matches at 10 bases. This CDR3 is 14 amino acids long. In germline, CDR1 is SGHAT, CDR2 FQNNGV. The DNA of the CDR3 is TGTGACAGCAGTGATCGGGGACAGGGGAACACCATATATTTT. As protein: CDSSDRGQGNTIYF.

This clonotype is labeled as medium-sized. The chain recombines TRBV20-1 with TRBJ2-1; 11 positions agree with TRBD2. J lost 5 bases, V lost 5 bases, and 8 bases had no gene match. This CDR3 region has 15 residues. The germline V gene has CDR1 DFQATT and CDR2 SNEGSKA (reference sequence). The CDR3 region is CSASVLAGAHNEQFF. The CDR3 DNA sequence: TGCAGTGCTTCCGTACTAGCGGGAGCCCACAATGAGCAGTTCTTC.